This T cell receptor beta chain was recorded in a study of identical twins. Healthy Caucasians, and only they, were the donors. Overall study findings and caveats: Rather than following the same donors, the conclusions depended on cross-sectional statistical analysis. Modeled out-of-frame TCR alpha sharing in monozygotic twins fell below observed levels.

The sample holds a few counts of this clonotype. As yet, its antigen is unknown. MiXCR, applied by TCRdb to the 5' RACE reads, yields one record per CDR3 protein. The table records roughly 750,000 distinct CDR3 sequences, 21% of them present only once. Germline V gene sequence: CDR1 SQVTM, CDR2 ANQGSEA. The CDR3 has 13 residues. V trimming: 5 bases; J trimming: 0 bases; junction bases outside the gene matches: 4. This sample also appeared in a second study, on T cells expressing NK-cell markers. That study adds: There were a handful of donors in whom these clonotypes also led the CD3+CD56-NKG2C+ fraction.

The chain is built from TRBV29-1 and TRBJ2-7, with 7 positions matching TRBD1. The sequenced sample was PBMCs. This sequence was found in a woman between 18 and 30 years old in good health. The CDR3 DNA sequence: TGCAGCGTTACCGGGACAGCCTCCTACGAGCAGTACTTC. Amino acid sequence: CSVTGTASYEQYF.